The rows below give T cell receptor beta chains drawn from one sample of a study of T cells after yellow fever vaccination. TCRdb called the 5' RACE reads again in MiXCR, with one record for every CDR3 protein. The sample records hundreds of thousands of distinct CDR3 sequences, approximately 13% being singletons. This specimen was PBMCs, taken on the day of the yellow fever booster vaccination. All receptors derive from a man aged 30 to 45 who received the YFV17D yellow fever vaccine. Each CDR3 is given with its conserved first and last residue. Fields, in order: clone size, D gene, V gene, J gene, CDR3 protein, CDR3 DNA. D genes are given only for firm matches. Some rows have no size entry. The others give once, few or many, or a class for an expanded clone.

clone_size: few
d_call: NA
v_call: TRBV30
j_call: TRBJ1-5
cdr3_aa: CAWSVFGVANQPQHF
cdr3_nt: TGTGCCTGGAGTGTATTCGGAGTTGCCAATCAGCCCCAGCATTTT

clone_size: few
d_call: TRBD2
v_call: TRBV6-2/TRBV6-3
j_call: TRBJ2-7
cdr3_aa: CASKPSGSAGEQYF
cdr3_nt: TGTGCCAGCAAACCCAGCGGGAGTGCGGGTGAGCAGTACTTC

clone_size: NA
d_call: TRBD2
v_call: TRBV14
j_call: TRBJ2-1
cdr3_aa: CASSVRTSGYNEQFF
cdr3_nt: TGTGCCAGCAGCGTGCGGACTAGCGGCTACAATGAGCAGTTCTTC

clone_size: NA
d_call: NA
v_call: TRBV20-1
j_call: TRBJ2-5
cdr3_aa: CSARGGTTQETQYF
cdr3_nt: TGCAGTGCTAGGGGGGGGACAACCCAAGAGACCCAGTACTTC

clone_size: NA
d_call: NA
v_call: TRBV6-1
j_call: TRBJ2-7
cdr3_aa: CAARGASSYEQYF
cdr3_nt: TGTGCCGCTAGGGGTGCAAGCTCCTACGAGCAGTACTTC

clone_size: few
d_call: NA
v_call: TRBV7-2
j_call: TRBJ2-4
cdr3_aa: CASSRPGKSKNIQYF
cdr3_nt: TGTGCCAGCAGCCGCCCCGGGAAGTCCAAAAACATTCAGTACTTC

clone_size: few
d_call: TRBD2
v_call: TRBV29-1
j_call: TRBJ2-3
cdr3_aa: CSVEELAKQYF
cdr3_nt: TGCAGCGTTGAAGAACTAGCGAAGCAGTATTTT

clone_size: few
d_call: NA
v_call: TRBV6-1
j_call: TRBJ2-5
cdr3_aa: CASTLRTSARETQYF
cdr3_nt: TGTGCCAGCACCCTACGGACATCGGCGCGGGAGACCCAGTACTTC

clone_size: NA
d_call: NA
v_call: TRBV10-3
j_call: TRBJ2-7
cdr3_aa: CAISTPLEQYF
cdr3_nt: TGTGCCATCAGTACACCCCTCGAGCAGTACTTC

clone_size: NA
d_call: NA
v_call: TRBV24-1
j_call: TRBJ2-1
cdr3_aa: CATSDPDSSYNEQFF
cdr3_nt: TGTGCCACCAGTGATCCCGACAGCTCCTACAATGAGCAGTTCTTC

clone_size: few
d_call: NA
v_call: TRBV7-8
j_call: TRBJ1-5
cdr3_aa: CASSFKGQPQHF
cdr3_nt: TGTGCCAGCAGCTTTAAGGGGCAGCCCCAGCATTTT

clone_size: NA
d_call: TRBD2
v_call: TRBV11-2
j_call: TRBJ2-3
cdr3_aa: CASSSPQAPGLAGESYTQYF
cdr3_nt: TGTGCCAGCAGCTCGCCCCAGGCCCCGGGACTAGCGGGAGAGAGCTATACGCAGTATTTT

clone_size: NA
d_call: TRBD1
v_call: TRBV6-2/TRBV6-3
j_call: TRBJ2-2
cdr3_aa: CASSQQTGNGGELFF
cdr3_nt: TGTGCCAGCAGTCAACAGACAGGGAATGGCGGGGAGCTGTTTTTT

clone_size: few
d_call: NA
v_call: TRBV3-1
j_call: TRBJ1-1
cdr3_aa: CASSPIRLDPNTEAFF
cdr3_nt: TGTGCCAGCAGCCCGATCAGATTAGACCCGAACACTGAAGCTTTCTTT

clone_size: NA
d_call: NA
v_call: TRBV5-4
j_call: TRBJ2-7
cdr3_aa: CASSLAPYSYEQYF
cdr3_nt: TGTGCCAGCAGCTTGGCTCCGTACTCCTACGAGCAGTACTTC

clone_size: few
d_call: NA
v_call: TRBV12-3/TRBV12-4
j_call: TRBJ2-7
cdr3_aa: CASTLRGGEQYF
cdr3_nt: TGTGCCAGCACTCTAAGGGGCGGTGAGCAGTACTTC

clone_size: NA
d_call: NA
v_call: TRBV6-1
j_call: TRBJ1-6
cdr3_aa: CASSEGRRNSPLHF
cdr3_nt: TGTGCCAGCAGTGAGGGGAGGCGTAATTCACCCCTCCACTTT

clone_size: NA
d_call: TRBD1
v_call: TRBV12-3/TRBV12-4
j_call: TRBJ2-5
cdr3_aa: CASSPTGGMETQYF
cdr3_nt: TGTGCCAGCAGCCCGACAGGGGGAATGGAGACCCAGTACTTC

clone_size: NA
d_call: NA
v_call: TRBV6-1
j_call: TRBJ2-5
cdr3_aa: CASSEASGKGRETQYF
cdr3_nt: TGTGCCAGCAGTGAAGCCAGCGGCAAGGGGAGGGAGACCCAGTACTTC

clone_size: NA
d_call: TRBD2
v_call: TRBV5-1
j_call: TRBJ2-7
cdr3_aa: CASSSEEREYRYEQYF
cdr3_nt: TGCGCCAGCAGCTCAGAAGAGCGGGAGTATCGGTACGAGCAGTACTTC

clone_size: many
d_call: TRBD2
v_call: TRBV7-3
j_call: TRBJ2-3
cdr3_aa: CASSLIGRREITDTQYF
cdr3_nt: TGTGCCAGCAGCTTAATAGGCCGGCGGGAGATCACAGATACGCAGTATTTT

clone_size: few
d_call: NA
v_call: TRBV9
j_call: TRBJ2-5
cdr3_aa: CASSVGAVKGPPQETQYF
cdr3_nt: TGTGCCAGCAGCGTCGGGGCCGTCAAAGGGCCGCCACAAGAGACCCAGTACTTC

clone_size: NA
d_call: TRBD2
v_call: TRBV9
j_call: TRBJ2-3
cdr3_aa: CASSVGGLAGGKADTQYF
cdr3_nt: TGTGCCAGCAGCGTAGGGGGACTAGCGGGAGGAAAGGCAGATACGCAGTATTTT

clone_size: few
d_call: NA
v_call: TRBV6-5
j_call: TRBJ2-7
cdr3_aa: CASSYGAAGYEQYF
cdr3_nt: TGTGCCAGCAGTTACGGGGCGGCAGGCTACGAGCAGTACTTC

clone_size: few
d_call: NA
v_call: TRBV29-1
j_call: TRBJ2-3
cdr3_aa: CSVAMTTSTDTQYF
cdr3_nt: TGCAGCGTTGCGATGACAACTAGCACAGATACGCAGTATTTT

clone_size: NA
d_call: TRBD2
v_call: TRBV7-8
j_call: TRBJ2-1
cdr3_aa: CASSPPGGRYNEQFF
cdr3_nt: TGTGCCAGCAGCCCCCCGGGGGGGAGATACAATGAGCAGTTCTTC

clone_size: NA
d_call: TRBD2
v_call: TRBV5-5
j_call: TRBJ2-3
cdr3_aa: CASSQPSGSGDTQYF
cdr3_nt: TGTGCCAGCAGCCAGCCAAGCGGGAGTGGAGATACGCAGTATTTT

clone_size: many
d_call: NA
v_call: TRBV6-5
j_call: TRBJ2-5
cdr3_aa: CASSSLKEAQYF
cdr3_nt: TGTGCCAGCAGTTCCCTGAAAGAGGCCCAGTACTTC